The subject of this entry is one T cell receptor beta chain. As yet, its antigen is unknown. The data were taken from a study of T cells after yellow fever vaccination. They built TCR cDNA with 5'RACE template switching, a step that put in a universal primer site and UMIs. TCRdb re-analysed the 5' RACE reads in MiXCR, keeping a single row per CDR3 protein. The data contain hundreds of thousands of distinct CDR3 sequences, over 15% of them singletons. Study-level findings and limits: The CD4 and CD8 compartments had a small share of their clonotypes in common. The secondary response peaked faster, at day 5 versus 15, but was weaker.

The germline CDR1 and CDR2 sequences are MNHEY and SVGAGI. V gave up 3 bases and J gave up 4 bases; unmatched junction bases: 2. CDR3 length: 13 amino acids. This rearrangement joins TRBV6-5 to TRBJ1-1; 7 nucleotides line up with TRBD1. The clonotype was recovered from a man younger than 35 who received the YFV17D yellow fever vaccine. The sequences come from PBMCs, collected before the yellow fever booster vaccination. CDR3 DNA: TGTGCCAGCAGTTATCAGGGGGGCACTGAAGCTTTCTTT. Translation gives CASSYQGGTEAFF.